This is a list of T cell receptor beta chains from one sample in a study of T cell repertoires in cytomegalovirus infection. No antigen has been assigned to these receptors. TCRdb re-derived calls from the reads in MiXCR, one entry per CDR3 protein. The sample lists approximately 590,000 distinct CDR3 sequences; over 35% were seen once. The sample consisted of cultured PBMCs, taken from culture after CMV antigen stimulation. These receptors came from a human donor in good health (CMV status not recorded). Some clones in this sample may be carry-over from other donors' samples. Both conserved end residues are part of each CDR3. Fields, in order: D gene, V gene, clone size, J gene, CDR3 protein, CDR3 DNA. D genes are given only for firm matches. Only some rows state a clone size, as once, few, many or a class for expanded clones.

>-|TRBV20-1|-|TRBJ1-5
CSATDNTVPNQPQHF
TGCAGTGCTACAGATAATACAGTCCCCAATCAGCCCCAGCATTTT
>TRBD2|TRBV7-2|few|TRBJ2-2
CASSLGIGGSTGELFF
TGTGCCAGCAGCTTAGGAATCGGCGGGAGCACCGGGGAGCTGTTTTTT
>-|TRBV7-2|-|TRBJ2-4
CASSLVLRIATNIQYF
TGTGCCAGCAGCTTAGTTCTGCGGATAGCCACAAACATTCAGTACTTC
>-|TRBV7-9|-|TRBJ2-7
CASSTVGGEQYF
TGTGCCAGCAGCACGGTGGGGGGCGAGCAGTACTTC
>TRBD1|TRBV19|-|TRBJ1-2
CASSIGQGFGYTF
TGTGCCAGTAGTATAGGACAGGGGTTTGGCTACACCTTC
>-|TRBV6-5|-|TRBJ1-4
CASSYSGGIGGKLFF
TGTGCCAGCAGTTACTCGGGAGGGATCGGGGGAAAACTGTTTTTT
>-|TRBV6-8|-|TRBJ2-7
CASSWAVSYEQYF
TGTGCCAGCAGTTGGGCGGTCTCCTACGAGCAGTACTTC
>-|TRBV5-1|many|TRBJ2-3
CASSLEAGDTQYF
TGTGCCAGCAGCTTAGAGGCGGGAGATACGCAGTATTTT
>TRBD2|TRBV7-2|many|TRBJ2-7
CASSRGRRYEQYF
TGTGCCAGCAGCCGCGGGAGAAGGTACGAGCAGTACTTC
>TRBD1|TRBV7-2|-|TRBJ2-5
CASSFLPTGAGQETQYF
TGTGCCAGCAGCTTCTTGCCGACAGGGGCAGGCCAAGAGACCCAGTACTTC
>-|TRBV6-2/TRBV6-3|-|TRBJ2-1
CASVPRGINNEQFF
TGTGCCAGCGTCCCTCGCGGGATAAACAATGAGCAGTTCTTC
>TRBD1|TRBV7-9|few|TRBJ1-2
CASSLGTAVNYGYTF
TGTGCCAGCAGCTTGGGGACAGCGGTTAACTATGGCTACACCTTC
>TRBD2|TRBV12-3/TRBV12-4|few|TRBJ2-7
CASSGRISYEQYF
TGTGCCAGCAGCGGGAGGATCTCCTACGAGCAGTACTTC
>-|TRBV7-9|few|TRBJ2-7
CASSPLGAYEQYF
TGTGCCAGCAGCCCCCTCGGCGCCTACGAGCAGTACTTC
>TRBD1|TRBV12-3/TRBV12-4|few|TRBJ2-4
CASTPPVGTVNIQYF
TGTGCCAGCACCCCCCCCGTCGGGACAGTAAACATTCAGTACTTC
>-|TRBV28|few|TRBJ1-6
CASRTDLPNSPLHF
TGTGCCAGCAGAACGGACTTACCCAATTCACCCCTCCACTTT
>-|TRBV7-2|few|TRBJ1-2
CASSFRQGSGGYTF
TGTGCCAGCAGCTTTAGGCAGGGGTCCGGTGGCTACACCTTC
>-|TRBV6-1|-|TRBJ2-3
CASSEEWDTQYF
TGTGCCAGCAGTGAAGAGTGGGATACGCAGTATTTT
>-|TRBV20-1|-|TRBJ2-3
CSARDQGDTQYF
TGCAGTGCTAGAGATCAGGGCGATACGCAGTATTTT
>-|TRBV20-1|few|TRBJ2-3
CSARDPFWQGGTDTQYF
TGCAGTGCTAGAGATCCGTTTTGGCAGGGGGGGACAGATACGCAGTATTTT
>-|TRBV15|-|TRBJ1-5
CATSNSNIRVGQPQHF
TGTGCCACCAGCAACTCTAACATAAGGGTGGGTCAGCCCCAGCATTTT
>TRBD1|TRBV7-2|few|TRBJ1-3
CASSFSTGISSGNTIYF
TGTGCCAGCAGCTTTTCGACAGGGATAAGCTCTGGAAACACCATATATTTT
>TRBD2|TRBV6-2/TRBV6-3|many|TRBJ2-5
CASSYGLAAITQETQYF
TGTGCCAGCAGTTACGGACTAGCAGCGATTACCCAAGAGACCCAGTACTTC
>TRBD1|TRBV4-1|-|TRBJ2-1
CASSRGQGNNEQFF
TGCGCCAGCAGCCGAGGACAGGGAAACAATGAGCAGTTCTTC
>-|TRBV11-2|-|TRBJ2-2
CASSLDIYGELFF
TGTGCCAGCAGCTTAGATATATACGGGGAGCTGTTTTTT
>TRBD1|TRBV7-9|-|TRBJ1-1
CASSPHRDRTEAFF
TGTGCCAGCAGCCCCCATCGGGACAGAACTGAAGCTTTCTTT
>-|TRBV7-9|-|TRBJ1-3
CASSLLTGGGNTIYF
TGTGCCAGCAGCCTGTTGACAGGTGGGGGAAACACCATATATTTT
>-|TRBV12-3/TRBV12-4|once|TRBJ2-2
CASSPRAGNTGELFF
TGTGCCAGCAGTCCCCGGGCAGGCAACACCGGGGAGCTGTTTTTT
>TRBD1|TRBV5-1|-|TRBJ1-3
CASSPGTASSGNTIYF
TGCGCCAGCAGCCCAGGGACAGCAAGCTCTGGAAACACCATATATTTT
>-|TRBV28|few|TRBJ1-1
CASSLGGMSEAFF
TGTGCCAGCAGCCTGGGGGGGATGTCTGAAGCTTTCTTT
>TRBD2|TRBV7-2|many|TRBJ2-5
CATKVGGVGETQYF
TGTGCCACCAAGGTCGGGGGGGTTGGGGAGACCCAGTACTTC
>-|TRBV7-2|-|TRBJ2-3
CASSLALPGYRSTDTQYF
TGTGCCAGCAGCTTAGCCCTCCCGGGGTACAGAAGCACAGATACGCAGTATTTT
>TRBD1|TRBV7-1|few|TRBJ2-7
CASSSRDRGREQYF
TGTGCCAGCAGCTCCCGGGACAGGGGGCGAGAGCAGTACTTC
>-|TRBV7-2|few|TRBJ2-5
CASSLGVARQETQYF
TGTGCCAGCAGCTTAGGGGTGGCAAGACAAGAGACCCAGTACTTC
>-|TRBV4-1|-|TRBJ2-3
CASSLNTAGTWKDTQYF
TGCGCCAGCAGCCTTAACACGGCCGGGACATGGAAAGATACGCAGTATTTT
>-|TRBV7-2|few|TRBJ2-1
CASSLGAAGANGNEQFF
TGTGCCAGCAGCTTAGGGGCCGCGGGGGCGAATGGCAATGAGCAGTTCTTC
>-|TRBV7-2|few|TRBJ1-4
CASNNPSEKLFF
TGTGCCAGCAACAACCCCAGTGAAAAACTGTTTTTT
>TRBD2|TRBV27|-|TRBJ2-3
CASRLLAGAGDTQYF
TGTGCCAGCAGGTTACTAGCGGGGGCGGGGGATACGCAGTATTTT
>-|TRBV6-1|-|TRBJ2-6
CASTPVSPGGEGANVLTF
TGTGCCAGCACCCCGGTCAGCCCGGGGGGCGAAGGGGCCAACGTCCTGACTTTC
>TRBD2|TRBV7-6|many|TRBJ2-7
CASSLDASGSYEQYF
TGTGCCAGCAGCTTAGACGCTAGCGGGAGCTACGAGCAGTACTTC
>-|TRBV7-4|few|TRBJ1-3
CAGGRMLENTIYF
TGTGCCGGGGGGCGTATGCTAGAGAACACCATATATTTT
>-|TRBV7-2|-|TRBJ1-2
CASSPSPGAGYTF
TGTGCCAGCAGCCCATCCCCGGGGGCTGGCTACACCTTC